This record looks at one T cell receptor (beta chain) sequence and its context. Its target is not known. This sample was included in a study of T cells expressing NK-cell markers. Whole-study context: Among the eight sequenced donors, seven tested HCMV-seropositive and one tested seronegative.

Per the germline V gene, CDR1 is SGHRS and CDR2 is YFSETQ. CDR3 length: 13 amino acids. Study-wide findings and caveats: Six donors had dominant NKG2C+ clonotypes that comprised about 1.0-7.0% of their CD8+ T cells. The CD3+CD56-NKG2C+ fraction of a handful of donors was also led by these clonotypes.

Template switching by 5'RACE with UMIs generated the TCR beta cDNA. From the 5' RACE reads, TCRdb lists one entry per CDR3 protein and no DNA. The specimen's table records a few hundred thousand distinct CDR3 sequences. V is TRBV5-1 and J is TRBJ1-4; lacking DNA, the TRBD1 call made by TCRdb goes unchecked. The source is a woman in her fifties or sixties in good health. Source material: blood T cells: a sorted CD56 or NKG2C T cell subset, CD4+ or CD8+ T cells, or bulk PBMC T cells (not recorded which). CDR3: CASTRGQNEKLFF.